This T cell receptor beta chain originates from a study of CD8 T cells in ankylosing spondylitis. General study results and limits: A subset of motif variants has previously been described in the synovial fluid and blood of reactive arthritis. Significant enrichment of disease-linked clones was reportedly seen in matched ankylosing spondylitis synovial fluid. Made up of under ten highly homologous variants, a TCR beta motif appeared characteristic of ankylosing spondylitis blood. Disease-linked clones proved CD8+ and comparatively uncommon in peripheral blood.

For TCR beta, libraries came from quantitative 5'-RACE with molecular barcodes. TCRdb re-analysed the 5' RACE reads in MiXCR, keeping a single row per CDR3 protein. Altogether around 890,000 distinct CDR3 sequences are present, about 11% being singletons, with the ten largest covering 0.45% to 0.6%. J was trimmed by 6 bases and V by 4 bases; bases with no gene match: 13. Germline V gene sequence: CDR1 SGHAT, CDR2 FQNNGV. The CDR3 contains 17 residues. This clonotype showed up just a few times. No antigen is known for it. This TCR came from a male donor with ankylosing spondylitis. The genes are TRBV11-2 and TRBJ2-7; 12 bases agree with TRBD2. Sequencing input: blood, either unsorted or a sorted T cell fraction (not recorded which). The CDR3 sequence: CASSSCLLAGGPCEQYF. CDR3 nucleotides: TGTGCCAGCAGCTCATGTCTCCTAGCGGGAGGGCCCTGCGAGCAGTACTTC.